This TCR beta chain was sequenced during a study of T cells in tuberculosis. Study background: Within 7 days of starting treatment, or before, PBMC were stored. Study-level points and caveats: Smaller alpha distances in active tuberculosis partly reflected shorter CDR3-alpha lengths.

With respect to this clone: As yet, its antigen is unknown.

Generated by immunoSEQ multiplex PCR, the TCRdb table keeps only in-frame clones and is missing some. The data contain 30,000 to 35,000 clones, approximately 93% of them singletons. Time point specified: new active TB diagnosis, blood taken before or within 7 days of starting treatment. Included patients were adults of at least 18, HIV-seronegative, South African. On average around 95,000 T cells per donor were immunosequenced. This material consisted of PBMCs, taken at tuberculosis diagnosis. The sequence was collected from an adult with tuberculosis.

DNA of the CDR3: TGCGCCAGCAGCTTGGGGGGGCAGGGCTCCTACAATGAGCAGTTCTTC. It specifies CASSLGGQGSYNEQFF. The genes are TRBV5-1 and TRBJ2-1; TRBD1 is a possible D gene (6 bases). The CDR3 runs 16 residues. V lost 0 bases and J 0 bases, leaving 10 bases between the germline ends. Germline CDR1 and CDR2: SGHRS and YFSETQ.